Reported below is one T cell receptor beta chain. The sample is drawn from a study of cytomegalovirus exposure and HLA in healthy donors. The CDR3 loop spans 15 amino acids. With 0 bases clipped from V and 7 bases from J, the junction kept 4 bases outside the gene matches. Germline V lookup: CDR1 LGHNA, CDR2 YSLEER. Vbeta (60) and Jbeta (13) primers were used in the PCR. Assay used: immunoSEQ multiplex PCR; TCRdb lists only in-frame clones, some missing. The sample has 150,000 to 200,000 clones, over 60% seen once. The source material was PBMCs. This rearrangement joins TRBV4-3 to TRBJ1-4, with 8 bases matching TRBD1. The clonotype originates from a woman aged 40 to 49 in good health and CMV-seronegative. The DNA for the CDR3 is TGCGCCAGCAGCCAAGAGTGGACAGGGATTGAAAAACTGTTTTTT. It encodes CASSQEWTGIEKLFF.